The clone carrying this TCR beta chain was counted ten times or more. The time point is: pre-sensitization, week 0. Treatment here: therapeutic diphenylcyclopropenone sensitization with weekly scalp DPC. TCRdb independently ran MiXCR on the RACE reads; one entry per CDR3 protein. The sample consists of 50,000 to 65,000 distinct CDR3 sequences, approximately 6.7% of them appearing once. Trimming took 1 base from V and 0 from J, leaving 8 bases between them. CDR3 length: 15 residues. This record belongs to a study of human T cells and chemical hapten exposure. The sample here was whole blood, taken in connection with sensitization to the hapten diphenylcyclopropenone (DPC). The sequence derives from a woman in her twenties or thirties with alopecia areata. Some clones in this sample may be carry-over from other donors' samples. The chain is built from TRBV12-3 or TRBV12-4 and TRBJ2-3, with D possibly matching TRBD1 (5 bases). The DNA of the CDR3 is TGTGCCAGCAGTTTAGGGGGCCCAAGCACAGATACGCAGTATTTT. Protein product: CASSLGGPSTDTQYF.